These T cell receptor beta chains were read from a single sample in a study of cytomegalovirus exposure and HLA in healthy donors. Profiling relied on immunoSEQ multiplex PCR, and the TCRdb table lists in-frame clones only, not all of them. This sample has 100,000 to 150,000 clones, with about 85% found just once. Sequences were obtained from PBMCs. These receptors came from a boy under 18 in good health and CMV-seronegative. Both conserved end residues are part of each CDR3. D genes are given only for firm matches. Not every row has a clone size; where given, it reads once, few, many or a size class.

abundance	d_gene	v_gene	j_gene	CDR3aa	CDR3nt
few	TRBD1	TRBV4-3	TRBJ2-7	CASSQDYPDRGYEQYF	TGCGCCAGCAGCCAAGATTACCCGGACAGGGGCTACGAGCAGTACTTC
.	.	TRBV5-4	TRBJ1-2	CASSLSIGASYGYTF	TGTGCCAGCAGCTTGTCCATAGGGGCGAGCTATGGCTACACCTTC
.	.	TRBV2	TRBJ2-7	CASSEDVRAYEQYF	TGTGCCAGCAGTGAAGATGTCAGGGCGTACGAGCAGTACTTC
.	.	TRBV7-2	TRBJ2-3	CASSPEVDLRMQYF	TGTGCCAGCAGCCCAGAGGTGGATTTGAGGATGCAGTATTTT
.	.	TRBV4-2	TRBJ2-1	CASSQDTSLGANEQFF	TGTGCCAGCAGCCAAGATACTAGCTTAGGGGCGAATGAGCAGTTCTTC
.	.	TRBV18	TRBJ1-5	CASSPSGDVRQPQHF	TGTGCCAGCTCACCATCCGGGGATGTTCGTCAGCCCCAGCATTTT
.	TRBD1	TRBV19	TRBJ2-1	CASSIDHIPDRVPSSYNEQFF	TGTGCCAGTAGTATAGACCATATCCCCGACAGGGTTCCGAGCTCCTACAATGAGCAGTTCTTC
.	TRBD1	TRBV7-7	TRBJ1-2	CASSLAYDRGNRYGYTF	TGTGCCAGCAGCTTAGCTTATGACAGGGGGAATCGGTATGGCTACACCTTC
.	TRBD2	TRBV4-3	TRBJ2-1	CASSWRLATDEQFF	TGCGCCAGCAGCTGGAGACTAGCTACGGATGAGCAGTTCTTC
few	.	TRBV5-6	TRBJ1-1	CASSARPVLNTEAFF	TGTGCCAGCAGTGCTAGACCGGTGTTGAACACTGAAGCTTTCTTT
.	TRBD2	TRBV4-3	TRBJ2-1	CASSQVRGGSYNEQFF	TGCGCCAGCAGCCAAGTACGGGGGGGCTCCTACAATGAGCAGTTCTTC
.	TRBD1	TRBV9	TRBJ2-5	CASSATLRQGGETQYF	TGTGCCAGCAGCGCTACCCTCCGACAGGGTGGAGAGACCCAGTACTTC
once	.	TRBV9	TRBJ1-2	CASSGREDYGYTF	TGTGCCAGCAGCGGCAGGGAGGACTATGGCTACACCTTC
.	.	TRBV2	TRBJ2-1	CASSGQGGRYNEQFF	TGTGCCAGCAGTGGGCAGGGGGGCCGATACAATGAGCAGTTCTTC
once	.	TRBV7-9	TRBJ2-1	CASSPGYNEQFF	TGTGCCAGCAGCCCCGGGTACAATGAGCAGTTCTTC
few	.	TRBV4-3	TRBJ2-7	CASSRVSPGSPNEQYF	TGCGCCAGCAGCCGAGTCTCCCCGGGGAGCCCTAACGAGCAGTACTTC
.	TRBD2	TRBV5-4	TRBJ2-5	CASSFLSGSGETQYF	TGTGCCAGCAGCTTTCTAAGCGGGAGCGGAGAGACCCAGTACTTC
.	.	TRBV14	TRBJ2-3	CASSKRGDTQYF	TGTGCCAGCAGCAAAAGGGGGGATACGCAGTATTTT
.	.	TRBV18	TRBJ1-1	CASFLRNTEAFF	TGTGCCAGCTTTTTGCGAAACACTGAAGCTTTCTTT
.	TRBD1	TRBV5-4	TRBJ1-1	CASSLGKTGNPNTEAFF	TGTGCCAGCAGCTTGGGAAAGACAGGGAATCCGAACACTGAAGCTTTCTTT
.	.	TRBV5-1	TRBJ1-1	CASRTEMNTEAFF	TGCGCCAGCAGGACAGAAATGAACACTGAAGCTTTCTTT
.	.	TRBV2	TRBJ2-7	CASGDSRSYEQYF	TGTGCCAGCGGAGACAGCCGATCCTACGAGCAGTACTTC
.	.	TRBV19	TRBJ2-1	CASSMWTAYNEQFF	TGTGCCAGTAGTATGTGGACAGCGTACAATGAGCAGTTCTTC
.	TRBD1	TRBV7-8	TRBJ1-5	CASSPMPGTGNQPQHF	TGTGCCAGCAGCCCGATGCCCGGGACAGGTAATCAGCCCCAGCATTTT
once	.	TRBV19	TRBJ2-7	CASSIVSGAYEQYF	TGTGCCAGTAGTATAGTATCGGGGGCCTACGAGCAGTACTTC
.	TRBD1	TRBV5-1	TRBJ1-3	CASSPGTAGNTIYF	TGCGCCAGCAGCCCCGGGACAGCTGGAAACACCATATATTTT
.	TRBD1	TRBV5-1	TRBJ1-3	CASSSGQAKQFSGNTIYF	TGCGCCAGCAGCTCGGGACAGGCCAAACAATTCTCTGGAAACACCATATATTTT